This record concerns one T cell receptor (beta chain) sequence. Assay used: immunoSEQ multiplex PCR; TCRdb lists only in-frame clones, some missing. The sample records under 100,000 clones, around 96% being singletons. This record belongs to a study of technical replicates of blood from several donors. J gave up 5 bases and V 5 bases, and 6 bases lay outside the gene matches. Germline V gene data show CDR1 as KGHSH and CDR2 as LQKENI. CDR3 length: 14 amino acids. The material sequenced was T cells isolated from PBMCs. J is TRBJ2-7 and V is TRBV18, with 10 bases fitting TRBD2. The TCR was taken from a human donor in good health. The CDR3 loop is CASSTSGMPHEQYF. Here the CDR3 DNA reads TGTGCCAGCTCAACTAGCGGGATGCCACACGAGCAGTACTTC.